The sequence of this TCR beta chain was determined in a study of T cells after yellow fever vaccination. From the 5' RACE reads, TCRdb called clonotypes with MiXCR, one entry per CDR3 protein. The repertoire holds fewer than 400,000 distinct CDR3 sequences, more than 5.5% seen once, with 15% in the top ten. The J segment lost 0 bases and the V segment lost 3 bases, leaving 3 bases of the junction unmatched. Germline-derived CDR1 and CDR2 are DFQATT and SNEGSKA (reference sequence). The CDR3 loop spans 15 amino acids. The receptor's source is a man aged 25 to 40 who received the YFV17D yellow fever vaccine. The sequencing used PBMCs, collected 5 days after the yellow fever booster vaccination. This sequence joins TRBV20-1 and TRBJ2-7, with 12 nucleotides matching TRBD2. The CDR3 DNA is TGCAGTGCTAGGACTAGCGGGAGAAGCTCCTACGAGCAGTACTTC. It is translated as CSARTSGRSSYEQYF.